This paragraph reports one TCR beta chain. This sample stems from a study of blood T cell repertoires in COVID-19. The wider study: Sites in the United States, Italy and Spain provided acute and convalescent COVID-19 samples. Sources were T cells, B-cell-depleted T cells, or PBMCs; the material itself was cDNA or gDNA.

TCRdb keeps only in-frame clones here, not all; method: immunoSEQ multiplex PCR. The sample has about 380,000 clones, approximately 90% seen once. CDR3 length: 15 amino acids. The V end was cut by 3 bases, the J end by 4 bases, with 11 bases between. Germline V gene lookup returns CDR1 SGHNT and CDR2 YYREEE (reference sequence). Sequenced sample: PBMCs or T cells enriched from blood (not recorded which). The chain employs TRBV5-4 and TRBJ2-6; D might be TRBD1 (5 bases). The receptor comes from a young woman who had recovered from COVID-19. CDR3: CASSSRVYGANVLTF. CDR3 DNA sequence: TGTGCCAGCAGCTCCAGGGTCTACGGGGCCAACGTCCTGACTTTC.